This TCR beta chain was sequenced for a study of shared clonotypes between healthy human individuals. Profiled with immunoSEQ multiplex PCR; TCRdb holds only in-frame clones, not every one. The table includes about 1 million clones, about 75% detected once. V dropped 2 bases and J dropped 3 bases, with 5 bases sitting between them. The CDR3 runs to 12 residues. Per germline, CDR1 SGHTA and CDR2 FQGTGA. This clone showed up just a few times. A much larger clone is a single base away; this may be a read error. The chain uses TRBV7-3 and TRBJ2-7; D ambiguous. This sequence originates from a man aged 18-30 years in good health. The specimen was memory CD4+ T cells sorted from blood. Subset described: CD45RA-negative fraction. Written as DNA, the CDR3 is TGTGCCAGCAGCTTAGAGAGCTACGAGCAGTACTTC. This gives the protein CASSLESYEQYF.